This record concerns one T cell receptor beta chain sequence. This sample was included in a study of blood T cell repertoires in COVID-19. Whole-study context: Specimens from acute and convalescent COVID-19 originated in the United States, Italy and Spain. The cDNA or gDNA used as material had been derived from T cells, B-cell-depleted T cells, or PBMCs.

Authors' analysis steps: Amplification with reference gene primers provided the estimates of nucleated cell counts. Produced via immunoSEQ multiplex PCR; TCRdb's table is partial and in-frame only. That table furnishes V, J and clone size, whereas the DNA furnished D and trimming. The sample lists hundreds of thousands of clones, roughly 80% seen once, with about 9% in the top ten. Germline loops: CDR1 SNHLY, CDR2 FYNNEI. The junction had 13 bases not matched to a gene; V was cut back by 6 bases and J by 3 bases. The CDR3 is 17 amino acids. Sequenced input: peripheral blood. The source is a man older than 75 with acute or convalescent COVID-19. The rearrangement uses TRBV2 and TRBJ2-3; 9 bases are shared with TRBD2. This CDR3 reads CASSDHTLAGVTDTQYF. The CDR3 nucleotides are TGTGCCAGCAGCGACCATACTTTAGCGGGAGTAACAGATACGCAGTATTTT.